This record looks at one T cell receptor (beta chain) sequence and its context. Its antigen is not yet known. No base-level quality is on record; no much larger clone is a single base apart. These data belong to a study of shared clonotypes between healthy human individuals (dated by TCRdb to 2020 to 2021). For context, the study as a whole: Two women and a few men aged 18 to 49 years were included in the cohort. For each donor, three plates each were used for CD4 naive and CD4 memory, two plates were used for CD8 naive, and one plate was used for CD8 memory. The study deeply sequenced blood TCR repertoires of about 5 healthy adults to estimate repertoire size and the extent of clonotype sharing between individuals. Libraries were prepared and TCR repertoires were sequenced by different laboratories using diverse techniques, in order to increase sequencing depth and limit assay-specific biases. Between about 0.94 and 10 billion PBMCs per donor were obtained by leukapheresis.

Compared with germline, V lacks 4 bases and J lacks 1 base; bases without a gene match: 2. CDR1 and CDR2 were assigned from the germline V gene (reference sequence) as LNHDA and SQIVND. The CDR3 runs 15 residues from the cysteine to the phenylalanine. The read is trimmed to its CDR3 DNA, 45 bases read in frame from base 1. CD8 naive samples were obtained by positive selection for CCR7 among CD45RO-negative cells, yielding a CD45RA+CCR7+ population from which TemRA cells were excluded. The donors were healthy, HIV-negative adults who had no recently reported acute infections or vaccinations. Every donor was a Caucasian adult living in Nashville, Tennessee, USA. After blood collection by leukapheresis, PBMCs were isolated using Ficoll-Histopaque density gradient centrifugation and then cryopreserved in the vapor phase of liquid nitrogen. Analytical flow cytometry was used to check the purity and quantity of each magnetically sorted T cell population. Each sorted fraction had its genomic DNA isolated and then quantified by UV absorbance on a Nanodrop 2000c.

What the research found in general, with its limitations: Sampling was limited to blood, and TCR repertoires in tissue likely differ from TCR repertoires in blood. Pairwise subsampling led to the expectation that sequencing depth would affect the degree of clonotype sharing among donors. Because the study included a small number of donors, the genetic and exposure-history diversity represented was limited. When several donors were compared, the shared fraction of clonotypes was around 5% for naive CD4, about 4% for naive CD8, more than 2% for memory CD4, and around 0.37% for memory CD8. Larger estimated clonotype richness was generally found for naive subsets than for memory subsets. Compared with non-shared clonotypes, clonotypes shared by all four sorted-subset donors had higher generation probabilities. Even with the large sequencing depth, rarefaction of the sorted-subset datasets indicated that sequencing was incomplete.

Using the deep immunoSEQ assay, TCR CDR3 regions were amplified from genomic DNA by multiplex PCR. Extracted genomic DNA from each cell subset was distributed evenly across all wells of several immunoSEQ 96-well plates, and each plate was treated as a replicate. For sorted subsets, roughly 0.2 ug genomic DNA, equal to tens of thousands of T cell genomes, was loaded into each replicate PCR. The purified libraries were quantified using a Qubit 3.0 fluorometer, sized with a Bioanalyzer 2100, and then quantified again using the KAPA Library Quantification kit. Every immunoSEQ 96-well plate was sequenced on a separate single-read 150-cycle Illumina NextSeq 550 flow cell. The original pipeline was this. Because only junctional sequences without quality scores were contained in the immunoSEQ output, filtering matching that applied to full-length reads could not be performed. Sequences were annotated with PyIR, a Python wrapper for IgBLAST v1.9, and V/J genes and CDR3 were assigned using IMGT germline references. Any read was removed if the V/J assignment was weak (E-value above 1e-6), the CDR3 was missing, or the read contained stop codons, out-of-frame junctions, or ambiguous translated residues. V3J clonotypes were defined as sequences sharing the same inferred V gene, J gene, and CDR3 amino acid sequence. To compute the percentage overlap between repertoires, the number of shared unique clonotypes was divided by the size of the smaller repertoire. RTK rarefaction, the Chao1 estimator, and Recon v2.1 estimates of unobserved clonotypes were used to assess repertoire richness. Generation probabilities for all TCRbeta clonotypes obtained by the gDNA method from a handful of donors were computed using OLGA. TCRdb obtained this table from immuneACCESS and retained in-frame rearrangements with V and J assigned. These tables miss some clones; where compared with another copy, unresolved V genes account for less than half of the shortfall, and the remainder is unexplained. The V and J calls and the clone size are those of that table, but D and trimming were determined from the DNA. The sample includes some 2.1 million clones, with just under 95% observed a single time. Roughly 1% of the sample goes to the ten largest clones.

Input material: naive CD8+ T cells sorted from blood. The cell subset or site label here, explained by the study, means: CD45RA+CCR7+. This receptor chain uses TRBV19 and TRBJ2-1, and 9 junctional nucleotides match TRBD1. This receptor was obtained from a man between 18 and 35 years old in good health. The nucleotide sequence is TGTGCCAGTAGTACTGGGACAGGGTCCTACAATGAGCAGTTCTTC. It codes for CASSTGTGSYNEQFF.